This T cell receptor beta chain was captured by sequencing in a study of T cells expressing NK-cell markers. Study in general: Seven sequenced donors out of eight were HCMV-seropositive, one seronegative.

From the 5' RACE reads, TCRdb lists one entry per CDR3 protein and no DNA. The sample table sets out over 200,000 distinct CDR3 sequences. This CDR3 contains 13 residues. Germline lookup yields CDR1 GTSNPN and CDR2 SVGIG (reference sequence). This receptor was identified in a young man in good health. The V and J genes are TRBV30 and TRBJ2-3; the D gene TCRdb calls, TRBD1, cannot be checked with no DNA. Input material: blood T cells: a sorted CD56 or NKG2C T cell subset, CD4+ or CD8+ T cells, or bulk PBMC T cells (not recorded which). The CDR3 protein is CAWTTGSTDTQYF.